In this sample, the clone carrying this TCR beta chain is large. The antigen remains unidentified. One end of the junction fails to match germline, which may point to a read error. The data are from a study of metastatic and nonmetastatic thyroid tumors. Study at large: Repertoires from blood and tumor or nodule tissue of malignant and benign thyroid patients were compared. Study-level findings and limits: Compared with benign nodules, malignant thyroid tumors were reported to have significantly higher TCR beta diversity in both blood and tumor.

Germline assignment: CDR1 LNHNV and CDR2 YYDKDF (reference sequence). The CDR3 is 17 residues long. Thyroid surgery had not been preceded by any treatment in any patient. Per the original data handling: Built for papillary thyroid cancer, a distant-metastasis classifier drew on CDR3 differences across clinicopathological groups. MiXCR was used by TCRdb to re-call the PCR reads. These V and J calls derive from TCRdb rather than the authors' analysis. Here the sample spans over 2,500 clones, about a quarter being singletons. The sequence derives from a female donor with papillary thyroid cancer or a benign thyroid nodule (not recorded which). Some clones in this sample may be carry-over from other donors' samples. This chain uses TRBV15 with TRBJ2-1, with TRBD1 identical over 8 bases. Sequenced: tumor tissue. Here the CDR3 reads CAASRTSSGQVYNEQFF. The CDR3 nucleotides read TGTGCCGCCAGCAGGACCTCTTCGGGACAGGTTTACAATGAGCAGTTCTTC.